These 18 T cell receptor beta chains came from one sample sequenced in a study of T cell repertoires in cytomegalovirus infection (dated 2019 in TCRdb). The treatment or condition label of this sample denotes: in vitro stimulation with specific CMV peptide epitopes to enrich CMV-specific T cells. The instrument given in TCRdb is Illumina HiSeq 1500. TCRdb's own reprocessing of the public reads used fastp at Q25 and MiXCR and kept productive beta chains. Rows with one shared CDR3 protein collapse into an entry with the most common genes and DNA. The sample has approximately 110,000 distinct CDR3 sequences on record, roughly 40% of them singletons. Together, the top ten hold roughly 70% of the sample. The antigens of these receptors remain unknown. The starting material was CD8+ T cells from cultured PBMCs, obtained from culture after CMV antigen stimulation. The source is a human donor in good health (CMV status not recorded). Some clones in this sample may be carry-over from other donors' samples.

The V gene is TRBV30, the J gene TRBJ2-2, with 8 bases fitting TRBD1. CDR3 length equals 14 residues. Germline V gene data show CDR1 as GTSNPN and CDR2 as SVGIG (reference sequence). J gave up 4 bases and V 6 bases, and 7 bases lay outside the gene matches. The CDR3 protein is CACNPTGATGELFF. In nucleotides, the CDR3 is TGTGCCTGCAACCCGACAGGGGCCACCGGGGAGCTGTTTTTT.

The chain recombines TRBV7-8 with TRBJ2-1; TRBD2 matches 9 bases. With 5 bases clipped from V and 8 bases from J, the junction kept 25 bases outside the gene matches. The CDR3 loop spans 20 amino acids. CDR1 and CDR2 from the germline V gene are SGHVS and FQNEAQ. The CDR3 bases are TGTGCCAGCAGCCCCACGAGGATAGGGCGCGGGGGGGCGATAGTCGATGAGCAGTTCTTC. This codes for CASSPTRIGRGGAIVDEQFF.

V gene TRBV2 combines with J gene TRBJ2-1; TRBD1 matches at 10 bases. The V and J ends lost 2 bases and 8 bases, in that order; junction bases with no gene match: 6. CDR3 length: 15 amino acids. CDR1 and CDR2 from the germline V gene are SNHLY and FYNNEI. CDR3 residues: CASSETGTGVDEQFF. The DNA of the CDR3 is TGTGCCAGCAGTGAAACTGGGACAGGGGTCGATGAGCAGTTCTTC.

The chain employs TRBV11-3 and TRBJ2-2; TRBD1 matches at 8 bases. V trimming: 3 bases; J trimming: 7 bases; junction bases outside the gene matches: 10. CDR1 and CDR2 (germline): SGHNT, YENEEA. This CDR3 has 16 residues. The CDR3 protein is CASSLGRGLNSGELFF. CDR3 DNA sequence: TGTGCCAGCAGCTTGGGCAGGGGGCTTAATAGCGGGGAGCTGTTTTTT.

The CDR3 sequence is CASSKDRAPQDEQFF. The CDR3 region has the DNA TGTGCCAGCAGCAAAGACAGGGCTCCCCAGGATGAGCAGTTCTTC. The rearrangement joins TRBV5-6 to TRBJ2-1; TRBD1 matches 7 bases. The V segment lost 4 bases and the J segment 8 bases; nucleotides outside the gene matches: 12. Germline V gene sequence: CDR1 SGHDT, CDR2 YYEEEE. The CDR3 covers 15 residues. Full variable domain (missing parts from reference TRBV5-6 and TRBJ2-1): DAGVTQSPTHLIKTRGQQVTLRCSPKSGHDTVSWYQQALGQGPQFIFQYYEEEERQRGNFPDRFSGHQFPNYSSELNVNALLLGDSALYLCASSKDRAPQDEQFFGPGTRLTVL.

The chain employs TRBV12-3 or TRBV12-4 and TRBJ1-2; tentative D call: TRBD1 (6 bases). Between the trimmed V and J ends, which lost 7 bases and 4 bases, there was a span of 22 bases. The CDR3 is made up of 16 amino acids. The CDR3 reads CASITHAGGLGYGYTF. The CDR3, as DNA: TGTGCCAGCATCACCCATGCCGGGGGCCTTGGCTATGGCTACACCTTC.

This chain uses TRBV30 with TRBJ2-2; a possible D gene is TRBD1 (5 bases). The CDR3 extends over 12 amino acids. Trimming removed 4 bases from V and 3 bases from J, with 6 bases in between. The germline V gene has CDR1 GTSNPN and CDR2 SVGIG (reference sequence). For the CDR3, the DNA is TGTGCCTGGAAGGGGTACACCGGGGAGCTGTTTTTT. Amino acids: CAWKGYTGELFF.

On this clonotype itself: It may be a read error: a sequence one base away is much more abundant. Given the absence of the conserved phenylalanine or tryptophan at the CDR3 end, a read error is likely. V gene TRBV20-1 combines with J gene TRBJ2-7; D uncertain. This CDR3 is 12 amino acids long. Germline assignment: CDR1 DFQATT and CDR2 SNEGSKA (reference sequence). V lost 5 bases and J 3 bases, leaving 11 bases between the germline ends. CDR3 loop: CSALYGNYEQYY. The CDR3 nucleotides are TGCAGTGCTCTCTATGGCAACTACGAGCAGTACTAC.

This chain connects TRBV12-3 or TRBV12-4 to TRBJ2-7; TRBD2 is a possible D gene (6 bases). The CDR3 runs 14 residues. The germline V and J ends were trimmed by 0 bases and 3 bases, with 9 bases remaining between them. CDR3: CASSLAGGVYEQYF. CDR3 nucleotides: TGTGCCAGCAGTTTAGCGGGGGGTGTCTACGAGCAGTACTTC.

The chain recombines TRBV28 with TRBJ1-2; D may be TRBD1 (6 bases). There are 15 residues in the CDR3. Germline CDR1 reads MDHEN; CDR2 reads SYDVKM. The V end lost 2 bases, the J end lost 7 bases, and 17 bases lay between the germline ends. This CDR3 is CASSLRQERQSGYTF. DNA of the CDR3: TGTGCCAGCAGTTTAAGACAGGAGCGGCAGTCTGGCTACACCTTC.

V and J are TRBV6-6 and TRBJ1-5; D remains unclear. Per germline, CDR1 MNHNY and CDR2 SVGAGI (reference sequence). V was trimmed by 7 bases and J by 2 bases, leaving 12 bases between them. The CDR3 sequence is 14 residues long. The CDR3 DNA is TGTGCCAGCACCCTACGGGGTGGCAATCAGCCCCAGCATTTT. As protein: CASTLRGGNQPQHF.

This clonotype was found a few times. The genes are TRBV7-9 and TRBJ1-1, with D uncertain. CDR1 and CDR2 from the germline V gene are SEHNR and FQNEAQ (reference sequence). Trimming took 4 bases from V and 0 from J, leaving 6 bases between them. The length of the CDR3 is 13 residues. The chain's CDR3 is CASSSPLNTEAFF. The CDR3 DNA reads TGTGCCAGCAGCTCCCCCCTGAACACTGAAGCTTTCTTT.

The DNA for the CDR3 is TGTGCCAGCAGTCCGGGGGGACGGATGAACACTGAAGCTTTCTTT. Protein product: CASSPGGRMNTEAFF. The gene calls are TRBV6-5 and TRBJ1-1; tentatively, D is TRBD1 (5 bases). The V gene's germline CDR1 is MNHEY and CDR2 SVGAGI. This CDR3 contains 15 residues. V lost 5 bases, J lost 0 bases, and 13 bases lay in between.

This sequence joins TRBV12-3 or TRBV12-4 and TRBJ2-5; a possible D gene is TRBD1 (6 bases). The V end lost 3 bases, the J end lost 2 bases, and 10 bases lay between the germline ends. This CDR3 is built from 14 residues. This chain's CDR3 is CASSFQGIQETQYF. The DNA for the CDR3 is TGTGCCAGCAGTTTTCAGGGGATACAAGAGACCCAGTACTTC.

This clonotype occurred a few times. The chain is built from TRBV7-2 and TRBJ2-7; 10 bases match TRBD1. The J segment lost 2 bases and the V segment lost 5 bases, leaving 3 bases of the junction unmatched. CDR1 is SGHTA and CDR2 is FQGNSA in the germline V gene. This CDR3 is 14 amino acids long. DNA for the CDR3: TGTGCCAGCAGCCCGACAGGGGGCGCCTACGAGCAGTACTTC. This sequence encodes CASSPTGGAYEQYF.

The chain uses TRBV6-2 or TRBV6-3 and TRBJ1-1; D is ambiguous. CDR1 and CDR2 (germline): MNHEY, SVGEGT. The CDR3 is 12 amino acids. The germline V and J ends were trimmed by 7 bases and 1 base, with 7 bases remaining between them. CDR3 DNA sequence: TGTGCCAGCATGGACGGGAACACTGAAGCTTTCTTT. It yields the protein CASMDGNTEAFF.

The rearrangement links TRBV9 to TRBJ2-2, with D perhaps matching TRBD2 (7 bases). The germline gives CDR1 SGDLS, CDR2 YYNGEE. The CDR3 is 18 residues long. V lost 3 bases and J 0 bases, leaving 18 bases between the germline ends. The CDR3 protein is CASSAWGGLLTNTGELFF. In nucleotides, the CDR3 is TGTGCCAGCAGCGCGTGGGGGGGCCTTCTTACGAACACCGGGGAGCTGTTTTTT.

V gene TRBV7-4 combines with J gene TRBJ2-1; D possibly corresponds to TRBD1 (5 bases). CDR3 size: 14 residues. The germline V gene encodes CDR1 SGHVT and CDR2 SQSDAQ. Trimming removed 8 bases at V and 5 bases at J, with 16 bases between. The CDR3 sequence: CASPTVNRDNEQFF. DNA for the CDR3: TGTGCCAGCCCGACAGTAAATCGAGACAATGAGCAGTTCTTC.